Listed below are T cell receptor beta chains from one sample, sequenced in a study of preoperative IRX-2 immunotherapy in early breast cancer. The method was immunoSEQ multiplex PCR; TCRdb's version includes in-frame clones alone and lacks a portion of them. The table shows 40,000 to 50,000 clones, with roughly 80% occurring only once. Source: tumor tissue, taken after IRX-2 immunotherapy. The receptors come from a human donor with breast cancer. The CDR3 runs from the conserved cysteine through the conserved F or W. D genes are given only for firm matches. Where a row states a size, it is once, few, many or the class of an expanded clone; other rows omit it.

D gene: TRBD1; J gene: TRBJ1-1; clone size: NA; V gene: TRBV23-1; CDR3 protein: CASSLSTGGNTEAFF; CDR3 DNA: TGCGCCAGCAGTCTGTCGACAGGGGGGAACACTGAAGCTTTCTTT
D gene: TRBD1; J gene: TRBJ2-7; clone size: NA; V gene: TRBV28; CDR3 protein: CASSLETGGRPYEQYF; CDR3 DNA: TGTGCCAGCAGTTTAGAAACAGGGGGCCGCCCCTACGAGCAGTACTTC
D gene: TRBD2; J gene: TRBJ2-1; clone size: NA; V gene: TRBV19; CDR3 protein: CASSRGLAAYNEQFF; CDR3 DNA: TGTGCCAGTAGTCGGGGTCTAGCGGCCTACAATGAGCAGTTCTTC
D gene: NA; J gene: TRBJ1-1; clone size: NA; V gene: TRBV18; CDR3 protein: CASSPPLEGKDTEAFF; CDR3 DNA: TGTGCCAGCTCACCGCCCTTAGAGGGTAAGGACACTGAAGCTTTCTTT
D gene: NA; J gene: TRBJ2-7; clone size: NA; V gene: TRBV28; CDR3 protein: CASSVGPGYEQYF; CDR3 DNA: TGTGCCAGCAGTGTGGGACCCGGCTACGAGCAGTACTTC
D gene: NA; J gene: TRBJ2-5; clone size: NA; V gene: TRBV7-8; CDR3 protein: CASSLGHGETQYF; CDR3 DNA: TGTGCCAGCAGCTTAGGACATGGCGAGACCCAGTACTTC
D gene: NA; J gene: TRBJ2-1; clone size: few; V gene: TRBV11-3; CDR3 protein: CASSLSRGQNVGNEQFF; CDR3 DNA: TGTGCCAGCAGCTTGAGCCGGGGGCAGAATGTCGGGAATGAGCAGTTCTTC
D gene: NA; J gene: TRBJ1-2; clone size: NA; V gene: TRBV30; CDR3 protein: CASSLGLKETLYTF; CDR3 DNA: TGTGCCAGCAGCTTGGGTTTGAAGGAAACCCTCTACACCTTC
D gene: NA; J gene: TRBJ2-5; clone size: few; V gene: TRBV6-8; CDR3 protein: CASRPGTGWTQYF; CDR3 DNA: TGTGCCAGCAGGCCAGGGACCGGATGGACCCAGTACTTC
D gene: TRBD2; J gene: TRBJ2-3; clone size: once; V gene: TRBV18; CDR3 protein: CASSLAGEIDTQYF; CDR3 DNA: TGTGCCAGCTCCCTAGCGGGAGAGATAGATACGCAGTATTTT
D gene: NA; J gene: TRBJ1-1; clone size: NA; V gene: TRBV10-1; CDR3 protein: CASSESRYTEAFF; CDR3 DNA: TGCGCCAGCAGTGAGTCGAGGTACACTGAAGCTTTCTTT
D gene: NA; J gene: TRBJ2-3; clone size: NA; V gene: TRBV5-1; CDR3 protein: CASSSGPFTDTQYF; CDR3 DNA: TGCGCCAGCAGCTCCGGGCCTTTCACAGATACGCAGTATTTT
D gene: NA; J gene: TRBJ2-6; clone size: NA; V gene: TRBV19; CDR3 protein: CATKSSGANVLTF; CDR3 DNA: TGTGCCACTAAGAGCTCTGGGGCCAACGTCCTGACTTTC
D gene: NA; J gene: TRBJ1-1; clone size: NA; V gene: TRBV7-8; CDR3 protein: CASSFAGATEAFF; CDR3 DNA: TGTGCCAGCAGCTTCGCGGGCGCCACTGAAGCTTTCTTT
D gene: NA; J gene: TRBJ1-4; clone size: few; V gene: TRBV6-8; CDR3 protein: CVSSGGRRMTNEKLFF; CDR3 DNA: TGTGTCAGCAGTGGAGGGCGACGGATGACTAATGAAAAACTGTTTTTT
D gene: TRBD1; J gene: TRBJ1-1; clone size: NA; V gene: TRBV5-1; CDR3 protein: CASSTRTGKNTEAFF; CDR3 DNA: TGCGCCAGCAGCACCCGGACAGGGAAGAACACTGAAGCTTTCTTT
D gene: TRBD2; J gene: TRBJ2-3; clone size: NA; V gene: TRBV11-3; CDR3 protein: CASSPPRLAADTQYF; CDR3 DNA: TGTGCCAGCAGCCCCCCTCGACTAGCGGCAGATACGCAGTATTTT
D gene: TRBD1; J gene: TRBJ2-7; clone size: NA; V gene: TRBV5-1; CDR3 protein: CASSLEGGAVLREQYF; CDR3 DNA: TGCGCCAGCAGCTTGGAAGGGGGCGCGGTCCTGCGGGAGCAGTACTTC
D gene: NA; J gene: TRBJ1-5; clone size: NA; V gene: TRBV6-8; CDR3 protein: CASSLVPGPARQPQHF; CDR3 DNA: TGTGCCAGCAGTTTGGTCCCAGGGCCCGCCCGGCAGCCCCAGCATTTT
D gene: NA; J gene: TRBJ1-2; clone size: NA; V gene: TRBV6-8; CDR3 protein: CASSYGEGRDYGYTF; CDR3 DNA: TGTGCCAGCAGTTACGGGGAAGGGAGGGACTATGGCTACACCTTC
D gene: NA; J gene: TRBJ2-4; clone size: NA; V gene: TRBV19; CDR3 protein: CATLEAGGKNIQYF; CDR3 DNA: TGTGCCACCTTAGAGGCAGGCGGCAAAAACATTCAGTACTTC
D gene: NA; J gene: TRBJ1-5; clone size: once; V gene: TRBV19; CDR3 protein: CASSIDRGNNQPQHF; CDR3 DNA: TGTGCCAGTAGTATAGACAGGGGCAACAATCAGCCCCAGCATTTT
D gene: NA; J gene: TRBJ2-3; clone size: NA; V gene: TRBV14; CDR3 protein: CASSQGNQLDTQYF; CDR3 DNA: TGTGCCAGCAGCCAAGGCAATCAGTTAGATACGCAGTATTTT
D gene: NA; J gene: TRBJ1-4; clone size: few; V gene: TRBV6-8; CDR3 protein: CASRRAEEKLFF; CDR3 DNA: TGTGCCAGCAGACGTGCAGAAGAAAAACTGTTTTTT
D gene: TRBD1; J gene: TRBJ1-2; clone size: few; V gene: TRBV11-3; CDR3 protein: CASSLALGQGVYGYTF; CDR3 DNA: TGTGCCAGCAGCTTGGCCCTGGGACAGGGGGTCTATGGCTACACCTTC
D gene: NA; J gene: TRBJ2-2; clone size: NA; V gene: TRBV22-1; CDR3 protein: CASSLGLGGTNTGELFF; CDR3 DNA: TGTGCCAGCAGTTTAGGCCTAGGCGGGACGAACACCGGGGAGCTGTTTTTT
D gene: NA; J gene: TRBJ2-7; clone size: once; V gene: TRBV5-1; CDR3 protein: CASSLVGTGPYEQYF; CDR3 DNA: TGCGCCAGCAGCTTGGTCGGGACTGGCCCCTACGAGCAGTACTTC
D gene: NA; J gene: TRBJ1-2; clone size: NA; V gene: TRBV6-8; CDR3 protein: CASSYLQGLYGYTF; CDR3 DNA: TGTGCCAGCAGTTACCTCCAGGGACTCTATGGCTACACCTTC
D gene: NA; J gene: TRBJ1-2; clone size: NA; V gene: TRBV18; CDR3 protein: CASSQRNSGYTF; CDR3 DNA: TGTGCCAGCTCACAAAGGAACAGTGGCTACACCTTC
D gene: NA; J gene: TRBJ2-2; clone size: few; V gene: TRBV15; CDR3 protein: CATSRAGPNTGELFF; CDR3 DNA: TGTGCCACCAGCAGAGCGGGGCCGAACACCGGGGAGCTGTTTTTT
D gene: NA; J gene: TRBJ2-3; clone size: NA; V gene: TRBV5-1; CDR3 protein: CASSLTGELGRALPDTQYF; CDR3 DNA: TGCGCCAGCAGCTTGACAGGGGAACTCGGGAGGGCCCTCCCAGATACGCAGTATTTT
D gene: TRBD2; J gene: TRBJ2-7; clone size: NA; V gene: TRBV6-8; CDR3 protein: CASSGSGGGSYEQYF; CDR3 DNA: TGTGCCAGCTCAGGTTCCGGGGGAGGGTCCTACGAGCAGTACTTC
D gene: NA; J gene: TRBJ1-4; clone size: NA; V gene: TRBV19; CDR3 protein: CASSRRAADEKLFF; CDR3 DNA: TGTGCCAGTAGTAGGCGGGCCGCGGATGAAAAACTGTTTTTT
D gene: TRBD1; J gene: TRBJ1-2; clone size: NA; V gene: TRBV15; CDR3 protein: CATSFDRGPSGYTF; CDR3 DNA: TGTGCCACCAGCTTTGACAGGGGCCCGAGTGGCTACACCTTC
D gene: NA; J gene: TRBJ2-3; clone size: NA; V gene: TRBV11-3; CDR3 protein: CASGDGGRTDTQYF; CDR3 DNA: TGTGCCAGCGGCGACGGGGGCCGCACAGATACGCAGTATTTT
D gene: TRBD2; J gene: TRBJ2-7; clone size: once; V gene: TRBV7-6; CDR3 protein: CASSFRWEGFYEQYF; CDR3 DNA: TGTGCCAGCAGCTTCCGATGGGAGGGTTTCTACGAGCAGTACTTC
D gene: TRBD2; J gene: TRBJ2-2; clone size: few; V gene: TRBV7-1; CDR3 protein: CASSFAGGETGELFF; CDR3 DNA: TGTGCCAGCAGCTTTGCGGGAGGGGAAACCGGGGAGCTGTTTTTT
D gene: TRBD1; J gene: TRBJ2-5; clone size: NA; V gene: TRBV18; CDR3 protein: CASSPDREVRVTQYF; CDR3 DNA: TGTGCCAGCTCACCGGACAGGGAGGTTAGGGTGACCCAGTACTTC
D gene: NA; J gene: TRBJ2-1; clone size: NA; V gene: TRBV15; CDR3 protein: CATSRGSFNNEQFF; CDR3 DNA: TGTGCCACCAGCAGAGGGTCCTTCAACAATGAGCAGTTCTTC
D gene: NA; J gene: TRBJ2-7; clone size: NA; V gene: TRBV15; CDR3 protein: CATSRAQGRNEQYF; CDR3 DNA: TGTGCCACCAGCAGAGCCCAGGGGAGGAACGAGCAGTACTTC
D gene: NA; J gene: TRBJ2-1; clone size: NA; V gene: TRBV11-3; CDR3 protein: CASSLEGLGRNEQFF; CDR3 DNA: TGTGCCAGCAGCTTGGAGGGTCTAGGGCGGAATGAGCAGTTCTTC
D gene: TRBD1; J gene: TRBJ2-2; clone size: NA; V gene: TRBV23-1; CDR3 protein: CASSQTGTGGIGELFF; CDR3 DNA: TGCGCCAGCAGCCAAACCGGGACAGGGGGCATCGGGGAGCTGTTTTTT
D gene: NA; J gene: TRBJ2-1; clone size: NA; V gene: TRBV14; CDR3 protein: CASSQEASFSYNEQFF; CDR3 DNA: TGTGCCAGCAGCCAAGAGGCTAGCTTCTCCTACAATGAGCAGTTCTTC
D gene: NA; J gene: TRBJ1-3; clone size: NA; V gene: TRBV7-4; CDR3 protein: CASSLSVGPGNTIYF; CDR3 DNA: TGTGCCAGCAGCTTATCAGTAGGGCCAGGAAACACCATATATTTT
D gene: NA; J gene: TRBJ1-2; clone size: NA; V gene: TRBV5-1; CDR3 protein: CASSRDKRDYGYTF; CDR3 DNA: TGCGCCAGCAGCCGGGACAAACGGGACTATGGCTACACCTTC
D gene: NA; J gene: TRBJ1-5; clone size: NA; V gene: TRBV7-1; CDR3 protein: CASSVDWGGEPQHF; CDR3 DNA: TGTGCCAGCAGCGTAGATTGGGGAGGGGAGCCCCAGCATTTT
D gene: NA; J gene: TRBJ2-4; clone size: few; V gene: TRBV6-8; CDR3 protein: CASSRGEVDIQYF; CDR3 DNA: TGTGCCAGCAGCCGCGGGGAGGTGGACATTCAGTACTTC
D gene: NA; J gene: TRBJ2-3; clone size: NA; V gene: TRBV29-1; CDR3 protein: CSVEPAGAPGTQYF; CDR3 DNA: TGCAGCGTTGAACCGGCGGGGGCACCGGGTACGCAGTATTTT
D gene: TRBD1; J gene: TRBJ2-7; clone size: NA; V gene: TRBV6-8; CDR3 protein: CASSHTFGQAYEQYF; CDR3 DNA: TGTGCCAGCAGTCACACCTTCGGACAGGCCTACGAGCAGTACTTC
D gene: NA; J gene: TRBJ2-1; clone size: NA; V gene: TRBV27; CDR3 protein: CATSATIEGNEQFF; CDR3 DNA: TGTGCCACCAGCGCCACCATCGAGGGTAATGAGCAGTTCTTC
D gene: NA; J gene: TRBJ1-3; clone size: once; V gene: TRBV5-8; CDR3 protein: CASSPSSDPGNTIYF; CDR3 DNA: TGTGCCAGCAGCCCGTCATCGGACCCGGGAAACACCATATATTTT
D gene: TRBD1; J gene: TRBJ2-2; clone size: NA; V gene: TRBV6-8; CDR3 protein: CASRSQGGNTGELFF; CDR3 DNA: TGTGCCAGCAGGTCACAGGGGGGGAACACCGGGGAGCTGTTTTTT
D gene: NA; J gene: TRBJ2-5; clone size: NA; V gene: TRBV18; CDR3 protein: CASSGLPGAGETQYF; CDR3 DNA: TGTGCCAGCTCAGGACTGCCGGGGGCGGGAGAGACCCAGTACTTC
D gene: NA; J gene: TRBJ1-2; clone size: NA; V gene: TRBV5-1; CDR3 protein: CASSEQGGDYGYTF; CDR3 DNA: TGCGCCAGCAGCGAACAGGGAGGAGACTATGGCTACACCTTC
D gene: NA; J gene: TRBJ2-2; clone size: NA; V gene: TRBV5-1; CDR3 protein: CASSSTPSATGELFF; CDR3 DNA: TGCGCCAGCAGCTCCACCCCTAGTGCCACCGGGGAGCTGTTTTTT
D gene: TRBD1; J gene: TRBJ1-4; clone size: NA; V gene: TRBV29-1; CDR3 protein: CSVEWRDSEGEKLFF; CDR3 DNA: TGCAGCGTTGAATGGCGGGACAGCGAGGGCGAAAAACTGTTTTTT
D gene: NA; J gene: TRBJ1-5; clone size: NA; V gene: TRBV28; CDR3 protein: CASRYAGQADQPQHF; CDR3 DNA: TGTGCCAGCAGGTACGCCGGGCAAGCCGATCAGCCCCAGCATTTT
D gene: TRBD2; J gene: TRBJ2-7; clone size: NA; V gene: TRBV11-3; CDR3 protein: CASSPSGRAHEQYF; CDR3 DNA: TGTGCCAGCAGCCCTAGCGGGAGGGCCCACGAGCAGTACTTC
D gene: NA; J gene: TRBJ2-5; clone size: NA; V gene: TRBV29-1; CDR3 protein: CSVDPRAGQETQYF; CDR3 DNA: TGCAGCGTTGATCCCAGGGCTGGGCAAGAGACCCAGTACTTC
D gene: NA; J gene: TRBJ2-3; clone size: NA; V gene: TRBV6-8; CDR3 protein: CASSLREPFTDTQYF; CDR3 DNA: TGTGCCAGCAGTTTACGAGAGCCTTTCACAGATACGCAGTATTTT